A selection of T cell receptor beta chains follows, all from one sample in a study of blood T cell repertoires in COVID-19. The method was immunoSEQ multiplex PCR; TCRdb's version includes in-frame clones alone and lacks a portion of them. The sample yields just under 50,000 clones, 65% to 90% seen once. Sample: peripheral blood. Receptors were obtained from a human donor in a cohort sampled during active COVID-19. Both conserved end residues are part of each CDR3. D genes are given only for firm matches. Only part of the rows carry a size: once, few, many, or a class if the clone is expanded.

V	D	J	size	DNA	CDR3
TRBV19	-	TRBJ1-1	-	TGTGCCAGTAATGCCCCCGGACTAGAAGCTTTCTTT	CASNAPGLEAFF
TRBV11-3	-	TRBJ2-5	once	TGTGCCAGCAGCCAAGGGGTCGAGACCCAGTACTTC	CASSQGVETQYF
TRBV7-2	TRBD2	TRBJ2-5	-	TGTGCCAGCAGCCCGATCGGACTAGCGGGAGGGCCCCAGAAGACCCAGTACTTC	CASSPIGLAGGPQKTQYF
TRBV7-2	-	TRBJ2-7	-	TGTGCCAGCAGCTTAGCGCACGGGGGAGGTTTCTACGAGCAGTACTTC	CASSLAHGGGFYEQYF
TRBV5-1	TRBD2	TRBJ2-5	once	TGCGCCAGTACGAGGGAGGGGGAGACCCAGTACTTC	CASTREGETQYF
TRBV7-9	-	TRBJ1-2	medium-sized	TGTGCCAGCAGCTCCCGGGGGGAGGGACATGGCTACACCTTC	CASSSRGEGHGYTF
TRBV3-1/TRBV3-2	-	TRBJ2-1	-	TGTGCCAGCAGCCAAGATGCGGATGAGCAGTTCTTC	CASSQDADEQFF
TRBV21-1	-	TRBJ1-6	-	TGTGCCAGCGTCCGGTCGGTCCTCTATCCCCTCCACTTT	CASVRSVLYPLHF
TRBV2	TRBD2	TRBJ2-2	-	TGTGCCAGCAGTTCACTAGCGGGAGGCACCGGGGAGCTGTTTTTT	CASSSLAGGTGELFF
TRBV18	TRBD1	TRBJ1-1	-	TGTGCCAGCTCACTGACAGGGGGCTCGGACACTGAAGCTTTCTTT	CASSLTGGSDTEAFF
TRBV5-4	TRBD2	TRBJ2-6	-	TGTGCCAGCAGCGGACTAGCGGGAGGGCCTAATGGGGCCAACGTCCTGACTTTC	CASSGLAGGPNGANVLTF
TRBV19	TRBD2	TRBJ2-7	-	TGTGCCAGTAGTCCACCGTTTCTAGCGGGAGCACTATACGAGCAGTACTTC	CASSPPFLAGALYEQYF
TRBV5-1	-	TRBJ2-7	-	TGCGCCAGCAGCACCCCAGGGTTGTACGAGCAGTACTTC	CASSTPGLYEQYF
TRBV2	-	TRBJ2-2	-	TGTGCCAGCAGGAGAGGCCGGAACACCGGGGAGCTGTTTTTT	CASRRGRNTGELFF
TRBV19	TRBD1	TRBJ1-5	-	TGTGCCAGTAGTATTGGGACAGGAATCCAGCCCCAGCATTTT	CASSIGTGIQPQHF
TRBV6-4	TRBD2	TRBJ2-1	-	TGTGCCAGCACCAAGACTAGCGGGATAGGTAATGAGCAGTTCTTC	CASTKTSGIGNEQFF
TRBV2	-	TRBJ2-5	-	TGTGCCAGCAGTGTCGGCCGGGCGGGGCAAGAGACCCAGTACTTC	CASSVGRAGQETQYF
TRBV14	TRBD2	TRBJ2-3	-	TGTGCCAGCAGCGCTGATAGCGGGAGTTTAACAGATACGCAGTATTTT	CASSADSGSLTDTQYF
TRBV2	TRBD1	TRBJ2-7	many	TGTGCCAGCAGGCAGGGACAGGGACACTCCTACGAGCAGTACTTC	CASRQGQGHSYEQYF
TRBV5-4	-	TRBJ2-7	-	TGTGCCAGCAGCTTGGGGCCCAGGGGCTCCTACGAGCAGTACTTC	CASSLGPRGSYEQYF
TRBV6-6	TRBD2	TRBJ2-3	-	TGTGCCAGCCCCCCTCCTAGCGGAGACACAGATACGCAGTATTTT	CASPPPSGDTDTQYF
TRBV5-1	TRBD2	TRBJ2-7	-	TGCGCCAGCAGCTTGCAATCGGCTAGCGGAACCACCGAGCAGTACTTC	CASSLQSASGTTEQYF
TRBV7-2	TRBD2	TRBJ2-1	-	TGTGCCAGCAGCTCACCTGAGCGGGACCCCTACAATGAGCAGTTCTTC	CASSSPERDPYNEQFF
TRBV18	TRBD2	TRBJ2-3	-	TGTGCCAGCTCACCTATAAGCGGGGCTTCCACAGATACGCAGTATTTT	CASSPISGASTDTQYF
TRBV6-5	TRBD2	TRBJ2-1	-	TGTGCCAGCAGTTACCAGCGGGAGGGCCCCAATGAGCAGTTCTTC	CASSYQREGPNEQFF
TRBV4-1	TRBD2	TRBJ2-1	-	TGCGCCAGCAGCCCGTTAGCGGGAGGGTCTCGCAATGAGCAGTTCTTC	CASSPLAGGSRNEQFF
TRBV14	TRBD1	TRBJ2-7	few	TGTGCCAGCAGCCCCGGGACAGGGTACTACGAGCAGTACTTC	CASSPGTGYYEQYF
TRBV11-2	-	TRBJ2-1	-	TGTGCCAGCAGCCAGGGGCGTTACAATGAGCAGTTCTTC	CASSQGRYNEQFF
TRBV7-3	TRBD2	TRBJ2-2	-	TGTGCCAGCAGCTTAACAGGAAGCGGGAACGTCGGGGAGCTGTTTTTT	CASSLTGSGNVGELFF
TRBV28	TRBD1	TRBJ1-5	few	TGTGCCAGCAGTTTCGACAGGGTAGGGAATCAGCCCCAGCATTTT	CASSFDRVGNQPQHF
TRBV20-1	TRBD2	TRBJ2-5	-	TGCAGTGCTAGTCCAGCGGGGGTATCCAAAGAGACCCAGTACTTC	CSASPAGVSKETQYF
TRBV4-3	-	TRBJ1-1	-	TGCGCCAGCAGCCAGGGGGGGGATGATGAAGCTTTCTTT	CASSQGGDDEAFF
TRBV2	TRBD2	TRBJ2-5	-	TGTGCCAGCAGGGGACTAGCGGGACAAGAGACCCAGTACTTC	CASRGLAGQETQYF
TRBV2	TRBD1	TRBJ2-7	-	TGTGCCAGCAGATCCGCCGGGACAGGGGCCAACGAGCAGTACTTC	CASRSAGTGANEQYF
TRBV7-2	TRBD2	TRBJ2-5	few	TGTGCCAGCAGCTTTGCAGCGGGAGGGCAAGAGACCCAGTACTTC	CASSFAAGGQETQYF
TRBV9	TRBD2	TRBJ2-7	-	TGTGCCAGCAGCAGACTAGCGAACTACGAGCAGTACTTC	CASSRLANYEQYF
TRBV30	TRBD1	TRBJ2-7	few	TGTGCCTGGAGTGGCGCAGGGGGCTACGAGCAGTACTTC	CAWSGAGGYEQYF
TRBV19	TRBD2	TRBJ2-1	few	TGTGCCAGTAGTTCCGGGACTAGCGGAGACAATGAGCAGTTCTTC	CASSSGTSGDNEQFF
TRBV7-6	TRBD2	TRBJ2-7	-	TGTGCCAGCAGCTTACAGGCGGGAGGGTGGTACGAGCAGTACTTC	CASSLQAGGWYEQYF
TRBV29-1	-	TRBJ2-5	-	TGCAGCGTTGAGGCCTTAGCTCAAGAGACCCAGTACTTC	CSVEALAQETQYF
TRBV29-1	-	TRBJ1-2	-	TGCAGCGTTGGGGAGGGAGACTATGGCTACACCTTC	CSVGEGDYGYTF
TRBV2	-	TRBJ2-7	-	TGTGCCAGCAGTACACAGGGATACGAGCAGTACTTC	CASSTQGYEQYF
TRBV19	-	TRBJ2-7	once	TGTGCCAGTAGTATATCCTCTTACGAGCAGTACTTC	CASSISSYEQYF
TRBV4-2	-	TRBJ2-3	-	TGTGCCAGCAGCCAAGAACCGGGAGCCACAGATACGCAGTATTTT	CASSQEPGATDTQYF
TRBV5-6	-	TRBJ2-1	-	TGTGCCAGCAGCCCCACCCAGGGAAATGAGCAGTTCTTC	CASSPTQGNEQFF